Listed here is a single T cell receptor beta chain. Its antigen is not identified. This CDR3 contains 11 residues. Germline V gives CDR1 SEHNR, CDR2 FQNEAQ (reference sequence). The V end was cut by 5 bases, the J end by 8 bases, with 9 bases between. These donors were members of the approximately 110-subject validation cohort, a group separate from the approximately 670-subject first cohort. This specimen belongs to a study of cytomegalovirus exposure and HLA in healthy donors. Data came from immunoSEQ multiplex PCR; TCRdb stores just in-frame clones and leaves some out. There are 150,000 to 200,000 clones in the sample; approximately 87% occur only once, and 1.4% lies in the top ten. Study-wide points: Cytomegalovirus association was assigned to approximately 160 TCR beta chains. In vitro checks showed that three CMV-associated chains really do target CMV antigens. Most TCR sequences proved rare, with some public TCRs found in many donors.

The chain couples TRBV7-9 to TRBJ1-1; tentatively, D is TRBD1 (6 bases). The specimen sequenced was PBMCs. This TCR derives from a woman in her 30s in good health and CMV-seronegative. The CDR3 is CASSHTGEAFF. CDR3 DNA: TGTGCCAGCAGCCATACAGGGGAAGCTTTCTTT.